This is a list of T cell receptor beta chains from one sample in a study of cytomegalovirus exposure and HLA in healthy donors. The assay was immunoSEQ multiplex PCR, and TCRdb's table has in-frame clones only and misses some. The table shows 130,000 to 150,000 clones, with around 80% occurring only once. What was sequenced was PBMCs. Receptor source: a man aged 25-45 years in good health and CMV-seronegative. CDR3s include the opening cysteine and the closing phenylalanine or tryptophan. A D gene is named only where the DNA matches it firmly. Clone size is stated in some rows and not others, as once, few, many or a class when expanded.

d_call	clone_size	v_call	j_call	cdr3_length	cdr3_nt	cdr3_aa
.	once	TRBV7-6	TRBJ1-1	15	TGTGCCAGCAGCTTAGAAGACAGAATGAACACTGAAGCTTTCTTT	CASSLEDRMNTEAFF
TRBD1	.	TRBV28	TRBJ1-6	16	TGTGCCAGCAGTTGGCTACCGGGACAGCGAAATTCACCCCTCCACTTT	CASSWLPGQRNSPLHF
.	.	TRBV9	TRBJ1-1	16	TGTGCCAGCAGCGTAGATATTGGACAGTCGAACACTGAAGCTTTCTTT	CASSVDIGQSNTEAFF
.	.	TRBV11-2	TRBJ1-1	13	TGTGCCAGCAGCTTAAACGGGGGAATGCAAGCTTTCTTT	CASSLNGGMQAFF
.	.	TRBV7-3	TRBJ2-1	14	TGTGCCAGCAGTAAACAGGGAACTGGCAATGAGCAGTTCTTC	CASSKQGTGNEQFF
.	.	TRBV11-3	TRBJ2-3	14	TGTGCCAGCAGCCTCGGAGGGAGCACAGATACGCAGTATTTT	CASSLGGSTDTQYF
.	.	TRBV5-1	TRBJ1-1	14	TGCGCCAGCAGCACTCGGGGGGATGGGACTGAAGCTTTCTTT	CASSTRGDGTEAFF
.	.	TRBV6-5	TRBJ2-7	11	TGTGCCAGCAGAAAGAGCTACGAGCAGTACTTC	CASRKSYEQYF
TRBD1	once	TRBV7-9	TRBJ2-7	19	TGTGCCAGCAGCCACATGCCCCAAACCGGACAGGGGGAAATGAACGAGCAGTACTTC	CASSHMPQTGQGEMNEQYF
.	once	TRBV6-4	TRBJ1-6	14	TGTGCCAGCAGTGCGTCAGCGGGAAATTCACCCCTCCACTTT	CASSASAGNSPLHF
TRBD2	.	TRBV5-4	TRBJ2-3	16	TGTGCCAGCAGCTCCGGGAGGCTCTCTCTGGCAGATACGCAGTATTTT	CASSSGRLSLADTQYF
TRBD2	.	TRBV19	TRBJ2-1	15	TGTGCCAGTAGTACGGGACTAGCGGGAGTTAATGAGCAGTTCTTC	CASSTGLAGVNEQFF
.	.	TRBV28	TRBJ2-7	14	TGTGCCAGCAGTCCGTTGGGACTTAACTACGAGCAGTACTTC	CASSPLGLNYEQYF
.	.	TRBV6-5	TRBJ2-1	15	TGTGCCAGCAGTTACGTGGTCAGCTCCTACAATGAGCAGTTCTTC	CASSYVVSSYNEQFF
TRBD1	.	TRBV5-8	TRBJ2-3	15	TGTGCCAGCAGCCACCGACAGGGTTGGGCAGATACGCAGTATTTT	CASSHRQGWADTQYF
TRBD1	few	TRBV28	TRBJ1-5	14	TGTGCCAGCAGTTTCGCGACAGGGGTTGGGCCCCAGCATTTT	CASSFATGVGPQHF
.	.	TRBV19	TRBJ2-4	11	TGTGCAACACGACAGAGGAACATTCAGTACTTC	CATRQRNIQYF
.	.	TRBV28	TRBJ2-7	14	TGTGCCAGCAGTTTAACAGCGGTGTCCTACGAGCAGTACTTC	CASSLTAVSYEQYF
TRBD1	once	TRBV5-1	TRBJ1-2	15	TGCGCCAGCAGCTTGGGGACAGGGCCCAACTATGGCTACACCTTC	CASSLGTGPNYGYTF
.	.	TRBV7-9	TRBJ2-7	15	TGTGCCAGCAGCTCTACCGGGGGTGCGACCTACGAGCAGTACTTC	CASSSTGGATYEQYF
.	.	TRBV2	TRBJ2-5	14	TGTGCCAGCAGGAACTCCGGAGGTCAAGAGACCCAGTACTTC	CASRNSGGQETQYF
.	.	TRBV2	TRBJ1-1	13	TGTGCCAGCAGTGTACAGGAAAACACTGAAGCTTTCTTT	CASSVQENTEAFF
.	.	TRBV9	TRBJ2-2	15	TGTGCCAGCAGTCACATAGCGGATTCCACCGGGGAGCTGTTTTTT	CASSHIADSTGELFF
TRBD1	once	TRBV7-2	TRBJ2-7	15	TGTGCCAGCAGCTTAATTTTGACAGGGGGGGACGAGCAGTACTTC	CASSLILTGGDEQYF
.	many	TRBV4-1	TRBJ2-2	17	TGCGCCAGCAGCCAATTAAATCTTGTCCCTAACACCGGGGAGCTGTTTTTT	CASSQLNLVPNTGELFF
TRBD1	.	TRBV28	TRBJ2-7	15	TGTGCCAGCAGTTTATCAGGGGGTTACTCCTACGAGCAGTACTTC	CASSLSGGYSYEQYF
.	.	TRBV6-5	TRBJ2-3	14	TGTGCCAGCAGGTGGGACTTACTCACAGATACGCAGTATTTT	CASRWDLLTDTQYF
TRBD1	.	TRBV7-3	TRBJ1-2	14	TGTGCCAGCAGCTTAAGCGGGGACAGCCATGGCTACACCTTC	CASSLSGDSHGYTF
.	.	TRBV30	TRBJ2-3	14	TGTGCCTGGAGTGCAGGTACTAGCACAGATATGCAGTATTTT	CAWSAGTSTDMQYF
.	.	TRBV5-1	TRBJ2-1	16	TGCGCCAGCAGATTGGGGGGCCAGAGCTCCTACAATGAGCAGTTCTTC	CASRLGGQSSYNEQFF
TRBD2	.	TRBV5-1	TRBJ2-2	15	TGCGCCAGCAGCTCTAGCGGGAGGGCCCCCGGGGAGCTGTTTTTT	CASSSSGRAPGELFF
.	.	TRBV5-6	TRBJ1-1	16	TGTGCCAGCAGCCTCGGGGGTGGGGGGATGAACACTGAAGCTTTCTTT	CASSLGGGGMNTEAFF
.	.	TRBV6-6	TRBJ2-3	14	TGTGCCAGCACCCCCCGGAGGAGCACAGATACGCAGTATTTT	CASTPRRSTDTQYF
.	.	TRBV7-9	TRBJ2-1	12	TGTGCCAGCAGCACCAGACACGCTGAGCAGTTCTTC	CASSTRHAEQFF
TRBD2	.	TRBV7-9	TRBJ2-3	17	TGTTCCAGCAGCCCGCCGCTAGCGGGGGAACCAACAGATACGCAGTATTTT	CSSSPPLAGEPTDTQYF
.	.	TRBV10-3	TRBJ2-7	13	TGTGCCATCACCCCGACTGGATCCTACGAGCAGTACTTC	CAITPTGSYEQYF
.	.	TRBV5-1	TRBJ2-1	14	TGCGCCAGCAGCTTGGAGGGACTCATCAATGAGCAGTTCTTC	CASSLEGLINEQFF
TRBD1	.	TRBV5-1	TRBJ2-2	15	TGCGCCAGCAGCTTCGGACAGGGGGGGTCCGGGGAGCTGTTTTTT	CASSFGQGGSGELFF
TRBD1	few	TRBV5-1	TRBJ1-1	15	TGCGCCAGCAGCCCGGGACAGCCCTTGAACACTGAAGCTTTCTTT	CASSPGQPLNTEAFF
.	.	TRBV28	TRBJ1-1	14	TGTGCCAGCAGTATCCACAGGGTACACACTGAAGCTTTCTTT	CASSIHRVHTEAFF
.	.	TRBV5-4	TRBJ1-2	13	TGTGCCAGCAGCTTAGAGGTCAGCTATGGCTACACCTTC	CASSLEVSYGYTF
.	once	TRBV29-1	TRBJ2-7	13	TGCAGCGTTGATGAGGGGGACACCTACGAGCAGTACTTC	CSVDEGDTYEQYF
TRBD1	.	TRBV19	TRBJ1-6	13	TGTGCCAGCCAGGACAGGGAGAATTCACCCCTCCACTTT	CASQDRENSPLHF
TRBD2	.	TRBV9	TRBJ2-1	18	TGTGCCAGCAGCTCCCGTAGTAGTGGCGTGACTAGCGGGAGTCCGCAGTTCTTC	CASSSRSSGVTSGSPQFF
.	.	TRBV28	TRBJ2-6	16	TGTGCCAGTTGGGGCAGCTCGATCTCTGGGGCCAACGTCCTGACTTTC	CASWGSSISGANVLTF
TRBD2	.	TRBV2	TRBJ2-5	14	TGTGCCAGCATGAAAATAGCGGGGGGCGAGACCCAGTACTTC	CASMKIAGGETQYF
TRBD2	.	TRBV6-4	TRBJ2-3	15	TGTGCCAGCAGATTGATAGCGGGGGGTGCAGATACGCAGTATTTT	CASRLIAGGADTQYF
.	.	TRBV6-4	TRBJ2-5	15	TGTGCCAGCAGTGACTCGAGGAATGGGGCGGAGACCCAGTACTTC	CASSDSRNGAETQYF
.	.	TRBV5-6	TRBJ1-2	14	TGTGCCAGCAGCTTGGCCTCTGGCAGCTATGGCTACACCTTC	CASSLASGSYGYTF